Only a few counts were recorded for the clone carrying this T cell receptor beta chain. Its specificity is unknown. The data derive from a study of T cells in Graves' hyperthyroidism and ophthalmopathy. Study in general: Prior to any treatment, at the point of initial diagnosis, peripheral blood was collected.

Study-wide findings and caveats: A 13 V-J signature model discriminated ophthalmopathy versus stable hyperthyroidism. The model forecast ophthalmopathy, anticipating it by a median about 7 months before onset.

This CDR3 contains 16 residues. The germline V gene has CDR1 MNHEY and CDR2 SVGAGI. Trimming removed 2 bases from V and 4 bases from J, with 17 bases in between. It was RNA transcripts that yielded the amplified TCR beta CDR3 regions. The HTBI primer set drove a first-round RT-PCR of the TCR CDR3. Using its own MiXCR run on the multiplex PCR reads, TCRdb lists one record per CDR3 protein. The data contain about 270,000 distinct CDR3 sequences, approximately 23% of them singletons. The sample comprised blood. This sequence originates from a woman aged 40 to 50 with Graves' ophthalmopathy. This rearrangement joins TRBV6-5 to TRBJ2-5; weak D call: TRBD1 (6 bases). CDR3 DNA: TGTGCCAGCAGTTACGAGGGGGTCCATCTTCCAGAGACCCAGTACTTC. It yields the protein CASSYEGVHLPETQYF.